The source of this T cell receptor beta chain is a study of OX40 agonist ivuxolimab in advanced cancers. CDR3 length: 16 residues. TCRdb's copy holds only in-frame clones and misses some; the assay was immunoSEQ multiplex PCR. This sample yields roughly 48,000 clones, of which approximately 84% are seen a single time; 1.1% belongs to the top ten. The sequencing here drew on CD4+ or CD8+ T cells sorted from blood, taken in a trial of the OX40 agonist ivuxolimab. The source of this sequence is an adult with an advanced solid tumor such as melanoma, head and neck, liver or kidney cancer. The rearrangement links TRBV21-1 to TRBJ2-7; the tabulated D call, TRBD1, remains unverified against the DNA. TRBV21-1 is a pseudogene. The CDR3 protein is CASSKVGTAKQYEQYF. For the CDR3, the DNA is TGTGCCAGCAGCAAAGTCGGAACCGCCAAACAGTACGAGCAGTACTTC.